This TCR beta chain was found in a study of cytomegalovirus exposure and HLA in healthy donors. General study points: In vitro, a few CMV-associated chains proved specific for CMV antigens. The investigators catalogued some 160 TCR beta chains as cytomegalovirus-associated.

This clone was seen a single time. Its antigen is still unknown. A read error may produce the germline difference seen at one junction end. Looked up from germline, CDR1 is SEHNR and CDR2 is FQNEAQ (reference sequence). The CDR3 length is 16 residues. The PCR made use of 60 Vbeta and 13 Jbeta primers. TCRdb keeps only in-frame clones here, not all; method: immunoSEQ multiplex PCR. The repertoire holds fewer than 200,000 clones, with about 78% as singletons. The sample was PBMCs. The clonotype comes from a man between 60 and 70 years old in good health and CMV-seronegative. J is TRBJ2-7 and V is TRBV7-9; D may be TRBD1 (6 bases). CDR3: CSSSLLTGTPAYEQYF. CDR3 nucleotides: TGTTCCAGCAGCTTACTCACCGGGACACCAGCCTACGAGCAGTACTTC.